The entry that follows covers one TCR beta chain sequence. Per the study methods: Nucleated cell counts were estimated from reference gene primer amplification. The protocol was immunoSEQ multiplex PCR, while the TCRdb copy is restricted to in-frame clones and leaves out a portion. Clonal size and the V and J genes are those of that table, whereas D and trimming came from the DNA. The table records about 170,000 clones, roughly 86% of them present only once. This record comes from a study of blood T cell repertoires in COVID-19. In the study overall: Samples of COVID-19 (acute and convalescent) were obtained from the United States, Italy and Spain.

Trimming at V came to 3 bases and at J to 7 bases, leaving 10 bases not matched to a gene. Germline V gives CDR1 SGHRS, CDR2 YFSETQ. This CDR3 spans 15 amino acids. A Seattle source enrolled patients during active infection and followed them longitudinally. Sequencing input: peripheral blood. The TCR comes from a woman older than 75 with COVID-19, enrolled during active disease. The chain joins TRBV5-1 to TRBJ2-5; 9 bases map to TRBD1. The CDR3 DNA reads TGCGCCAGCAGCTCCTTGGGACAGGGCTTGGGGACCCAGTACTTC. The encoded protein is CASSSLGQGLGTQYF.